This T cell receptor beta chain is from a study of shared clonotypes between healthy human individuals. TCRdb's table, derived via immunoSEQ multiplex PCR, lists solely in-frame clones and lacks some. In the table there are approximately 2.1 million clones, just over 90% of which are singletons. The clonotype originates from a man between 18 and 35 years old in good health. Some clones in this sample may be carry-over from other donors' samples. Sequencing used naive CD4+ T cells from PBMCs. Subset meaning: CD45RA+ positively selected.

CDR3 coding DNA: TGCGCCACTTCACCGGGCCCTACCTCCTGGGACGAAAAACTGTTTTTT. This encodes CATSPGPTSWDEKLFF. The rearrangement uses TRBV10-2 and TRBJ1-4, with a possible D match to TRBD1 (5 bases). The germline V gene has CDR1 WSHSY and CDR2 SAAADI. V lost 10 bases and J lost 8, with 26 bases in between. The CDR3 runs to 16 residues.